Listed below are T cell receptor beta chains from one sample, sequenced in a study of cytotoxic CD8 clonotypes in ibrutinib-treated CLL. Libraries were prepared by immunoSEQ multiplex PCR; TCRdb keeps only in-frame clonotypes and omits some of them. The sample includes 250,000 to 350,000 clones, around 69% of them seen just once. This specimen consisted of PBMCs, obtained at disease progression, from a patient treated with ibrutinib. These receptors were collected from a human donor with chronic lymphocytic leukemia. Both conserved end residues are part of each CDR3. Fields, in order: clone size, V gene, J gene, D gene, CDR3 DNA, CDR3 protein. D genes are given only for firm matches. Clone size is not always given. Where it is, it says once, few, many or a class for expanded clones.

>once|TRBV7-3|TRBJ2-5|.
TGTGCCAGCAGCTTAACGGGGGGCCCTGAGACCCAGTACTTC
CASSLTGGPETQYF
>.|TRBV4-1|TRBJ2-7|TRBD1
TGCGCCAGCAGCCACCCCGGGCAGGGGGTCTACGAGCAGTACTTC
CASSHPGQGVYEQYF
>.|TRBV29-1|TRBJ1-2|.
TGCAGCGTAGTACAGGGTATTAACTATGGCTACACCTTC
CSVVQGINYGYTF
>.|TRBV20-1|TRBJ2-1|.
TGCAGTGCTAGAGGTCAGATTGAGCAGTTCTTC
CSARGQIEQFF
>.|TRBV23-1|TRBJ1-2|TRBD1
TGCGCCAGCAGTCAGCCCGACCCCAGGGGGATTGCCGGCTACACCTTC
CASSQPDPRGIAGYTF
>.|TRBV7-2|TRBJ1-5|.
TGTGCCAGCAGCCGAACAGGCGGCAATCAGCCCCAGCATTTT
CASSRTGGNQPQHF
>.|TRBV7-3|TRBJ2-3|TRBD2
TGTGCCAGCAGCTTATATCCCGCTAGCGGGGGGGATACGCAGTATTTT
CASSLYPASGGDTQYF
>once|TRBV28|TRBJ1-4|.
TGTGCCAGCAGTCCCCGACCTGAAAAACTGTTTTTT
CASSPRPEKLFF
>few|TRBV19|TRBJ1-2|.
TGTGCCAGTAGTTTCCCGACGGATCCTTGGGGCTACACCTTC
CASSFPTDPWGYTF
>.|TRBV27|TRBJ2-3|.
TGTGCCAGCACTTGGACTTCTAGCACAGATACGCAGTATTTT
CASTWTSSTDTQYF
>.|TRBV4-1|TRBJ1-4|.
TGCGCCAGCAGCCAGACCCTATTAGGAAAACTGTTTTTT
CASSQTLLGKLFF
>.|TRBV9|TRBJ2-3|TRBD2
TGTGCCAGCAGCGTAGCTAGCGGGGGGCTCACAGATACGCAGTATTTT
CASSVASGGLTDTQYF
>.|TRBV18|TRBJ2-7|.
TGTGCCAGCTCACCTACAGCGGGCCCCTACGAGCAGTACTTC
CASSPTAGPYEQYF
>.|TRBV4-3|TRBJ2-1|.
TGCGCCAGCAGCCTAGGGGGTTTAACCTACAATGAGCAGTTCTTC
CASSLGGLTYNEQFF
>.|TRBV27|TRBJ2-1|TRBD2
TGTGCCAGCAGTTCCGCCTCTAGCGGCAGCTACAATGAGCAGTTCTTC
CASSSASSGSYNEQFF
>.|TRBV29-1|TRBJ1-2|TRBD1
TGCAGCGTTGTGGGGACAGCCTCCCGAGGCTACACCTTC
CSVVGTASRGYTF
>once|TRBV5-4|TRBJ1-2|.
TGTGCCAGCAGCCTAGGAGGAGGGCTGAACAGTGGCTACACCTTC
CASSLGGGLNSGYTF
>.|TRBV10-3|TRBJ2-3|.
TGTGCCATCAGAGGGGCTTTCACAGATACGCAGTATTTT
CAIRGAFTDTQYF
>.|TRBV14|TRBJ2-7|.
TGTGCCAGCAGCCGCCGGGGAGTCGGCTACGAGCAGTACTTC
CASSRRGVGYEQYF
>.|TRBV5-1|TRBJ2-7|.
TGCGCCAGCAGCTACTCAGGGGCCCGCTACGAGCAGTACTTC
CASSYSGARYEQYF
>.|TRBV9|TRBJ2-7|TRBD2
TGTGCCAGCAGCAGCTTAGCGGGAGGTTACGAGCAGTACTTC
CASSSLAGGYEQYF
>.|TRBV2|TRBJ2-7|.
TGTGCCAGCAGAGACCCCGGCAACAACCTGAGTAGAGCCTACGAGCAGTACTTC
CASRDPGNNLSRAYEQYF
>.|TRBV6-1|TRBJ1-5|.
TGTGCCAGCGGAACACCTAATCAGCCCCAGCATTTT
CASGTPNQPQHF
>.|TRBV6-6|TRBJ1-2|.
TGTGCCAGCAGTTACAAGGGGCAGGGTAGAAACTATGGCTACACCTTC
CASSYKGQGRNYGYTF
>.|TRBV10-3|TRBJ2-7|TRBD1
TGTGCCATCAGCGACATCGGCACAGGGGGCGGCGAGCAGTACTTC
CAISDIGTGGGEQYF
>.|TRBV5-1|TRBJ1-1|TRBD1
TGCGCCAGCAGCCAGACAGGGAAGGGGACTGAAGCTTTCTTT
CASSQTGKGTEAFF
>.|TRBV7-9|TRBJ1-1|TRBD1
TGTGCCAGCAGCTTTCCGGTAGGGACAGGGCTGGGGACTGAAGCTTTCTTT
CASSFPVGTGLGTEAFF
>.|TRBV29-1|TRBJ2-7|.
TGCAGCGTTGAAGGTAAAACCAAGCAGTACTTC
CSVEGKTKQYF
>.|TRBV10-3|TRBJ1-2|.
TGTGCCATCAGACCGTCGGCGGGGAACTATGGCTACACCTTC
CAIRPSAGNYGYTF
>.|TRBV2|TRBJ2-1|.
TGTGCCACCGCGGGGATAGCGCGGAATGAGCAGTTCTTC
CATAGIARNEQFF
>.|TRBV5-1|TRBJ2-3|.
TGCGCCAGCAGCTCGGGTGGGGGCGCAGATACGCAGTATTTT
CASSSGGGADTQYF
>.|TRBV27|TRBJ1-5|TRBD1
TGTGCCAGCAGTCCTTACCCGTCAGGGGGCCCTCAGCCCCAGCATTTT
CASSPYPSGGPQPQHF
>.|TRBV2|TRBJ2-2|.
TGTGCCAGCAGCCCCACCACCGGGGAGCTGTTTTTT
CASSPTTGELFF
>.|TRBV13|TRBJ2-4|.
TGTGCCAGCAGCGAGGGATTACCCTTCGCCAAAAACATTCAGTACTTC
CASSEGLPFAKNIQYF
>.|TRBV10-3|TRBJ2-1|TRBD2
TGTGCCATCAGTCAGGCGGGGGGACTTCCCCTGTATGAGCAGTTCTTC
CAISQAGGLPLYEQFF
>.|TRBV7-9|TRBJ2-7|.
TGTGCCAGCAGCTTAGGACCACCCGCCTACGAGCAGTACTTC
CASSLGPPAYEQYF
>once|TRBV29-1|TRBJ2-3|.
TGCAGCGTTCCCAGGGGCACAGATACGCAGTATTTT
CSVPRGTDTQYF
>few|TRBV6-1|TRBJ1-2|TRBD1
TGTGCCAGCAGTCACCCCCGAGGGGGCCGCTATGGCTACACCTTC
CASSHPRGGRYGYTF
>.|TRBV5-1|TRBJ2-6|.
TGCGCCAGCAGCCCGCACGGAAACGCCGTCCTGACTTTC
CASSPHGNAVLTF
>.|TRBV11-1|TRBJ2-5|.
TGTGCCAGCAGCTTGTGGAGGGGGCAGGGAGAGACCCAGTACTTC
CASSLWRGQGETQYF
>.|TRBV6-1|TRBJ2-2|.
TGTGCCAGCAGTCCGACAAGGGCCGGGGAGCTGTTTTTT
CASSPTRAGELFF
>few|TRBV5-4|TRBJ1-5|.
TGTGCCAGCAGTCATATCTATCAGCCCCAGCATTTT
CASSHIYQPQHF
>.|TRBV9|TRBJ2-7|.
TGTGCCAGCAGCGTAGGGGCTATCCCTGGGGATTACGAGCAGTACTTC
CASSVGAIPGDYEQYF
>.|TRBV10-2|TRBJ2-5|.
TGCGCCAGCAGTGAGTGGCGGGAGACCCAGTACTTC
CASSEWRETQYF
>.|TRBV5-1|TRBJ2-2|TRBD2
TGCGCCAGCAGGGGACTAGCGGGAGTTGGCGGGGAGCTGTTTTTT
CASRGLAGVGGELFF
>.|TRBV29-1|TRBJ1-2|TRBD1
TGCAGCGTTGAATGGACAGGGTGGAATGGCTACACCTTC
CSVEWTGWNGYTF
>.|TRBV4-3|TRBJ1-2|TRBD1
TGCGCCAGCAGCCAAGGAACGCCGGGACAGGTTAACTATGGCTACACCTTC
CASSQGTPGQVNYGYTF
>.|TRBV2|TRBJ2-1|TRBD2
TGTGCCAGCAGTGAAGTGAGCCTAGCGGGGGGCTATGAGCAGTTCTTC
CASSEVSLAGGYEQFF
>.|TRBV14|TRBJ1-1|.
TGTGCCAGCAGCCGGACAGTTATGAACACTGAAGCTTTCTTT
CASSRTVMNTEAFF
>.|TRBV6-5|TRBJ1-2|.
TGTGCCAGCACCCCACGTGGGGGAGCGGGCTACACCTTC
CASTPRGGAGYTF
>once|TRBV5-5|TRBJ2-5|.
TGTGCCAGCAGCTTGATCCGGCAGCAAGAGACCCAGTACTTC
CASSLIRQQETQYF
>once|TRBV4-1|TRBJ1-3|.
TGCGCCAGCAGCCAAGATGCCCAGGGCCGAAACACCATATATTTT
CASSQDAQGRNTIYF
>.|TRBV29-1|TRBJ2-7|TRBD2
TGCAGCGTTCGGACTAGCCGATACGAGCAGTACTTC
CSVRTSRYEQYF
>once|TRBV29-1|TRBJ1-2|.
TGCAGCGTTACCGACAGTAAGAGCTACACCTTC
CSVTDSKSYTF
>.|TRBV19|TRBJ2-1|TRBD1
TGTGCCAGTAGTCGAGCCCAGGGGGCTATCTACAATGAGCAGTTCTTC
CASSRAQGAIYNEQFF